This is a list of T cell receptor beta chains from one sample in a study of cytomegalovirus exposure and HLA in healthy donors. Data came from immunoSEQ multiplex PCR; TCRdb stores just in-frame clones and leaves some out. The sample consists of roughly 150,000 clones, 75% to 90% of them appearing once. The specimen was PBMCs. Source of these receptors: a man aged 45-60 years in good health and CMV-seropositive. The CDR3 runs from the conserved cysteine through the conserved F or W. A D gene is named only where the DNA matches it firmly. Rows give clone size only sometimes, using once, few, many, or a class for an expanded clone.

v_gene	abundance	d_gene	j_gene	CDR3nt	CDR3aa
TRBV5-1	NA	NA	TRBJ1-2	TGCGCCAGCAGCTTAAGGGAGGGCGCCTATGGCTACACCTTC	CASSLREGAYGYTF
TRBV30	NA	TRBD1	TRBJ2-7	TGTGCCTGGAGTGCGGGACAGCCAAGCTCCTACGAGCAGTACTTC	CAWSAGQPSSYEQYF
TRBV30	NA	TRBD1	TRBJ1-2	TGTGCCTGGAGTGTAGAGACAGGGATATGGTATGGCTACACCTTC	CAWSVETGIWYGYTF
TRBV4-1	NA	TRBD2	TRBJ2-7	TGCGCCAGCAGCCAGGGACTAGCGTCTAACGAGCAGTACTTC	CASSQGLASNEQYF
TRBV2	once	TRBD2	TRBJ2-7	TGTGCCAGCAGTGAATGGGGAGGGAGCTCCTACGAGCAGTACTTC	CASSEWGGSSYEQYF
TRBV19	once	TRBD1	TRBJ2-3	TGTGCCAGTAACCAGCAACAGGGGCGCACAGATACGCAGTATTTT	CASNQQQGRTDTQYF
TRBV7-9	NA	TRBD2	TRBJ2-7	TGTGCCAGCAGCTTAGGGGTTAGCGGGGGGAACGAGCAGTACTTC	CASSLGVSGGNEQYF
TRBV28	NA	TRBD1	TRBJ2-7	TGTGCCAGCAGCGGGACAGTCTACGAGCAGTACTTC	CASSGTVYEQYF
TRBV30	NA	NA	TRBJ2-5	TGTGCCTGGAGTCCGCGGCGGGAGACCCAGTACTTC	CAWSPRRETQYF
TRBV6-5	NA	TRBD2	TRBJ2-7	TGTGCCAGCAGTCGTAGGACCGGGACTACCGAGCAGTACTTC	CASSRRTGTTEQYF
TRBV19	NA	NA	TRBJ2-7	TGTGCCACATCCGCTGGGGGCAGAGACTACGAGCAGTACTTC	CATSAGGRDYEQYF
TRBV2	NA	NA	TRBJ1-6	TGTGCCAGCAGTGCCGGACAGAACAATTCACCCCTCCACTTT	CASSAGQNNSPLHF
TRBV4-1	once	NA	TRBJ1-1	TGCGCCAGCAGCCAAGCAGGGGAGAGGGCTTTCTTT	CASSQAGERAFF
TRBV25-1	NA	NA	TRBJ1-1	TGTGCCAGCAGAGGGGGGGGAAACACTGAGGCTTTCTTT	CASRGGGNTEAFF
TRBV9	NA	NA	TRBJ1-2	TGTGCCAGCAGCCCCACAGCTACCTATGGCTACACCTTC	CASSPTATYGYTF
TRBV6-6	NA	NA	TRBJ2-6	TGTGCCAGCCTGAGCCGCTCTGGGGCCAACGTCCTGACTTTC	CASLSRSGANVLTF
TRBV29-1	NA	TRBD1	TRBJ2-7	TGCAGCGCCGGGACAGGGGGATCCGAGCAGTACTTC	CSAGTGGSEQYF
TRBV7-9	NA	NA	TRBJ1-1	TGTGCCAGCAGCTCGCCGCCTGGAGGGACTGAAGCTTTCTTT	CASSSPPGGTEAFF
TRBV10-1	few	NA	TRBJ2-3	TGCGCCAGCAGTGAGTTCAGGGCTAGCACAGATACGCAGTATTTT	CASSEFRASTDTQYF
TRBV27	NA	NA	TRBJ1-5	TGTGCCAGCTCCGGGGAGGGGGATGGCAATCAGCCCCAGCATTTT	CASSGEGDGNQPQHF
TRBV28	NA	NA	TRBJ1-2	TGTGCCAGCAGTTCTGCTGGGGGCGCTTGGACCTTC	CASSSAGGAWTF
TRBV11-2	NA	TRBD2	TRBJ2-7	TGTGCCAGCAGCTCTAGGACTAGCGGGGGCTTGCAGTACTTC	CASSSRTSGGLQYF
TRBV19	NA	NA	TRBJ1-5	TGTGCCAGTAGTACCCATAGCAATCAGCCCCAGCATTTT	CASSTHSNQPQHF
TRBV30	NA	NA	TRBJ1-5	TGTGCCTGGAGTGTGGACACTAATCAGCCCCAGCATTTT	CAWSVDTNQPQHF
TRBV30	NA	NA	TRBJ2-5	TGTGCCTGGAGTTGGACAGAAGAGACCCAGTACTTC	CAWSWTEETQYF
TRBV7-8	once	NA	TRBJ1-1	TGTGCCAGCAGCAAGACTAGGGCTGAAGCTTTCTTT	CASSKTRAEAFF
TRBV15	NA	NA	TRBJ1-2	TGTGCCACCACCGAAGACAGGATGACTAACTATGGCTACACCTTC	CATTEDRMTNYGYTF
TRBV6-5	NA	NA	TRBJ1-2	TGTGCCAGCGGCCCAGGGTCGGGCTACACCTTC	CASGPGSGYTF
TRBV10-3	once	TRBD1	TRBJ2-7	TGTGCCATCAGTGAGGGATTAGAGGGGGCTATCTACGAGCAGTACTTC	CAISEGLEGAIYEQYF
TRBV19	NA	TRBD2	TRBJ2-4	TGTGCCAGTATTGAGCGGGGGGACAAAAACATTCAGTACTTC	CASIERGDKNIQYF
TRBV5-4	NA	NA	TRBJ2-2	TGTGCCAGCAGCATTGGGGGCGGCGCGAACACCGGGGAGCTGTTTTTT	CASSIGGGANTGELFF
TRBV5-4	NA	NA	TRBJ2-5	TGTGCCAGCAGCTTGGGGGGCACCGGGTTCCAGGGGGAGACCCAGTACTTC	CASSLGGTGFQGETQYF
TRBV21-1	NA	NA	TRBJ1-5	TGTGCCAGCAGCAAGGGGTCCGGGACAGGGGACCACAATCAGCCCCAGCATTTT	CASSKGSGTGDHNQPQHF
TRBV10-2	NA	NA	TRBJ2-1	TGCGCCAGCAGTGAGGGCCGGGGGTCCTACAATGAGCAGTTCTTC	CASSEGRGSYNEQFF
TRBV30	NA	TRBD1	TRBJ2-7	TGTGCCTGGAGTGGCGGGCAGGGGGCCTACGAGCAGTACTTC	CAWSGGQGAYEQYF
TRBV4-2	NA	TRBD2	TRBJ2-5	TGTGCCAGCAGCCAGACCCTCGTCGAGTATCGGGGGGAAGAGACCCAGTACTTC	CASSQTLVEYRGEETQYF
TRBV28	few	TRBD1	TRBJ1-6	TGTGCCAGCCTCGGTCGGGACAGGGCCTATAATTCACCCCTCCACTTT	CASLGRDRAYNSPLHF
TRBV13	NA	NA	TRBJ1-2	TGTGCCAGCAGCCCCCCGACAGTTAACTATGGCTACACCTTC	CASSPPTVNYGYTF
TRBV19	NA	TRBD1	TRBJ2-5	TGTGCCAGTAGTACAGGGACAGTCCAAGAGACCCAGTACTTC	CASSTGTVQETQYF
TRBV4-1	NA	TRBD2	TRBJ2-7	TGCGCCAGCAGCCAACCGGGACTAGCGGGAGAATACGAGCAGTACTTC	CASSQPGLAGEYEQYF
TRBV6-1	NA	NA	TRBJ2-5	TGTGCCAGCAGGAGGACAGCTCAACAAGAGACCCAGTACTTC	CASRRTAQQETQYF
TRBV9	NA	NA	TRBJ2-3	TGTGCCAGCAGCGTAGGGGGGGGGCCCTTAGATACGCAGTATTTT	CASSVGGGPLDTQYF
TRBV2	once	TRBD1	TRBJ2-4	TGTGCCAGCGGAAGTCGCCGGGACAGCCAACTAGCCAAAAACATTCAGTACTTC	CASGSRRDSQLAKNIQYF
TRBV18	few	TRBD2	TRBJ2-7	TGTGCCAGCTCACCACGGGGTTCGGGAGGAGGGTACGAGCAGTACTTC	CASSPRGSGGGYEQYF